A selection of T cell receptor beta chains follows, all from one sample in a study of OX40 agonist ivuxolimab in advanced cancers. The assay was immunoSEQ multiplex PCR, and TCRdb's table has in-frame clones only and misses some. The sample gives 46,000 or so clones, around 92% of which show up once; about 11% is in the top ten. This specimen consisted of CD4+ or CD8+ T cells sorted from blood, obtained in a trial of the OX40 agonist ivuxolimab. The receptors were sampled from an adult with an advanced solid tumor such as melanoma, head and neck, liver or kidney cancer. Each CDR3 is given with its conserved first and last residue. Each record gives: clone size, J gene, D gene, V gene, CDR3 protein, CDR3 DNA. D genes are given only for firm matches. Clone size is given for some rows only: seen once, a few or many times, or a class if the clone is expanded.

- | TRBJ2-3 | TRBD2 | TRBV6-6 | CASSPHLGGAGNTQYF | TGTGCCAGCAGTCCTCACCTCGGGGGGGCAGGGAATACGCAGTATTTT
once | TRBJ2-2 | TRBD2 | TRBV9 | CASRSSGGNTGELFF | TGTGCCAGCAGATCAAGCGGGGGGAACACCGGGGAGCTGTTTTTT
- | TRBJ1-1 | TRBD1 | TRBV7-6 | CASSLAPGGNTEAFF | TGTGCCAGCAGCTTAGCTCCAGGGGGGAACACTGAAGCTTTCTTT
- | TRBJ2-7 | TRBD2 | TRBV7-9 | CASNPSGGARLDEQYF | TGTGCCAGCAACCCAAGCGGGGGGGCTAGGTTGGACGAGCAGTACTTC
- | TRBJ2-7 | - | TRBV4-2 | CASSQELPFSYEQYF | TGTGCCAGCAGCCAAGAACTTCCCTTCTCCTACGAGCAGTACTTC
- | TRBJ1-4 | - | TRBV9 | CASSPSLTRDELEKLFF | TGTGCCAGCAGCCCCAGCCTGACTAGGGATGAATTGGAAAAACTGTTTTTT
- | TRBJ2-7 | TRBD2 | TRBV11-2 | CASSFSGSINEQYF | TGTGCCAGCAGCTTTAGCGGGAGTATAAACGAGCAGTACTTC
- | TRBJ2-1 | TRBD2 | TRBV18 | CASSPDGLAVGDEQFF | TGTGCCAGCTCACCAGACGGACTAGCGGTTGGGGATGAGCAGTTCTTC
- | TRBJ2-7 | TRBD2 | TRBV6-5 | CASSYDSGRGKYEQYF | TGTGCCAGCAGTTACGACAGCGGGAGGGGAAAATACGAGCAGTACTTC
- | TRBJ1-3 | - | TRBV11-1 | CASSLPWGWGNTIYF | TGTGCCAGCAGCTTGCCCTGGGGATGGGGAAACACCATATATTTT